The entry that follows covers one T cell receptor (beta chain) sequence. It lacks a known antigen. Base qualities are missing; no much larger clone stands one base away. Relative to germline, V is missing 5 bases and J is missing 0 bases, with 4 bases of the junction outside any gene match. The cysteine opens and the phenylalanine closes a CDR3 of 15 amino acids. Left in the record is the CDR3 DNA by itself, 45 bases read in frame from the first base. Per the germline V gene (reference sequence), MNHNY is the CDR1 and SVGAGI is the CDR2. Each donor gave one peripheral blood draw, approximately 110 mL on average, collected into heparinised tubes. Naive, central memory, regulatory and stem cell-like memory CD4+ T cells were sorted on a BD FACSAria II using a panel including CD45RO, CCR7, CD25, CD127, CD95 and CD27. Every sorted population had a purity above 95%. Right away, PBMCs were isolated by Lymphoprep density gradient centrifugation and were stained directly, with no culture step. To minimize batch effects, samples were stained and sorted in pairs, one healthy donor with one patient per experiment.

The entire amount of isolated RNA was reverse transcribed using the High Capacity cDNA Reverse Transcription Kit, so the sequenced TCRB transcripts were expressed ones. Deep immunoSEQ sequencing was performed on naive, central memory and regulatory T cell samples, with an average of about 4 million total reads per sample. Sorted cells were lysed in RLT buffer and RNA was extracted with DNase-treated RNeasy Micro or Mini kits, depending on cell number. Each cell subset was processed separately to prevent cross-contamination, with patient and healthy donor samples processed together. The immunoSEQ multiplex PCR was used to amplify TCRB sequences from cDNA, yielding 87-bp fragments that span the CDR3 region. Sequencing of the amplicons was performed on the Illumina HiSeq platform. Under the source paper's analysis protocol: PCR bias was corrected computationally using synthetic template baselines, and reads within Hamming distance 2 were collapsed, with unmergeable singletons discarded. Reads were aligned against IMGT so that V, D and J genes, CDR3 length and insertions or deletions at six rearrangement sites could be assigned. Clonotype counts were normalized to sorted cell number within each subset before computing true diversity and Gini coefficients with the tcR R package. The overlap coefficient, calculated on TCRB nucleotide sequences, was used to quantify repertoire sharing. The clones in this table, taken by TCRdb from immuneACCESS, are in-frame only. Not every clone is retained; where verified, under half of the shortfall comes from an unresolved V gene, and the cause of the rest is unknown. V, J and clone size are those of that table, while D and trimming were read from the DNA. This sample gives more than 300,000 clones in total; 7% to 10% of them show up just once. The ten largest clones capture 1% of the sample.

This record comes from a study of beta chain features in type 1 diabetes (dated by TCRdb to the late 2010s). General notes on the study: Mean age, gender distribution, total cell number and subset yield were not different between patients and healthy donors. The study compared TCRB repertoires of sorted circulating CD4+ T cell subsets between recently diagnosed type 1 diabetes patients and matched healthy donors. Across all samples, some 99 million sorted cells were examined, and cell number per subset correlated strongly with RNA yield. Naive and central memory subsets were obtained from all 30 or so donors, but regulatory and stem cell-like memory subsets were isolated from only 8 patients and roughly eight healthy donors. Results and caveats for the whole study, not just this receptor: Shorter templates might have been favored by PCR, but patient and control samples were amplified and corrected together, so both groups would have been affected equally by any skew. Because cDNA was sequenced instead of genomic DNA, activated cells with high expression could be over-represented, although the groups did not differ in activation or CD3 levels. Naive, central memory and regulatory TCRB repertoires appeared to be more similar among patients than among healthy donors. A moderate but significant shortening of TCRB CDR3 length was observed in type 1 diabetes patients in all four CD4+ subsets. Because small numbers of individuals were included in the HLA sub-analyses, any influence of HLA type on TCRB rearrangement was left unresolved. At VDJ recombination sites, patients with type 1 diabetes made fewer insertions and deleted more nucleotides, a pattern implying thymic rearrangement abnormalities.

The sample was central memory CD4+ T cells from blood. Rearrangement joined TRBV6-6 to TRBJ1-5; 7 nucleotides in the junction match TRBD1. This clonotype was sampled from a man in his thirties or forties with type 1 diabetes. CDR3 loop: CASSPRTGSNQPQHF. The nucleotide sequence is TGTGCCAGCAGTCCGCGGACAGGTAGCAATCAGCCCCAGCATTTT.